This entry lists 28 T cell receptor beta chains sequenced from one sample in a study of beta chain features in type 1 diabetes (dated 2018 in TCRdb). The protocol used for the library was the immunoSEQ multiplex PCR assay. All of the isolated RNA was reverse transcribed with the High Capacity cDNA Reverse Transcription Kit, so expressed TCRB transcripts were sequenced. Drawn from immuneACCESS, this table holds only the in-frame rearrangements with V and J called that TCRdb kept. Clones are partly lost; checked studies trace under half to an unresolved V gene and leave the rest unexplained. This sample is represented by about 240,000 clones; about 26% of them were singletons. Of the sample, roughly 4.1% falls within the top ten clones. Sequenced input: central memory CD4+ T cells from blood. These receptors were collected from a man younger than 40 in good health.

Concerning this clone itself: The same CDR3 also results from other DNA sequences found in this sample. The genes are TRBV29-1 and TRBJ2-2, with TRBD1 as a possible D gene (6 bases). Germline V lookup: CDR1 SQVTM, CDR2 ANQGSEA. This CDR3 spans 15 amino acids. V was clipped by 6 bases and J by 0 bases, with 14 bases between them. The DNA of the CDR3 is TGCAGCGTCCCCTTAACAGGGACGAACACCGGGGAGCTGTTTTTT. Protein: CSVPLTGTNTGELFF.

The chain is built from TRBV6-5 and TRBJ2-7; possibly TRBD1 for D (6 bases). Germline V gene sequence: CDR1 MNHEY, CDR2 SVGAGI. This CDR3 has 12 residues. Trimming took off 11 bases at V and 0 bases at J, with 11 bases between the two ends. CDR3 nucleotide sequence: TGTGCCCAGGGGATCTTCTCCTACGAGCAGTACTTC. Translating gives CAQGIFSYEQYF.

This clone was counted only a few times. The gene calls are TRBV2 and TRBJ2-3; D ambiguous. Per germline, CDR1 SNHLY and CDR2 FYNNEI. V dropped 6 bases and J dropped 1 base, with 14 bases sitting between them. The CDR3 spans 15 residues. The CDR3 region has the DNA TGTGCCAGCAGCCCATCCGCGTTAGGCACAGATACGCAGTATTTT. This sequence encodes CASSPSALGTDTQYF. Complete variable domain (other parts from reference TRBV2 and TRBJ2-3): EPEVTQTPSHQVTQMGQEVILRCVPISNHLYFYWYRQILGQKVEFLVSFYNNEISEKSEIFDDQFSVERPDGSNFTLKIRSTKLEDSAMYFCASSPSALGTDTQYFGPGTRLTVL.

In its sample, this clone was seen many times. The chain is built from TRBV14 and TRBJ2-3, with D unresolved. This CDR3 comprises 15 residues. V lost 4 bases and J 0 bases, leaving 11 bases between the germline ends. The germline CDR1 and CDR2 sequences are SGHDN and FVKESK. CDR3 region: CASSLTRMSTDTQYF. CDR3 DNA sequence: TGTGCCAGCAGCCTGACTCGCATGAGCACAGATACGCAGTATTTT.

This clone was detected only a few times. The chain recombines TRBV10-3 with TRBJ1-6, with D uncertain. The CDR3 has 15 residues. Per the germline V gene, CDR1 is ENHRY and CDR2 is SYGVKD. Trimming removed 1 base at V and 7 bases at J, with 11 bases between. CDR3 region: CAISEFGGRNSPLHF. CDR3 coding DNA: TGTGCCATCAGTGAGTTTGGAGGGAGGAATTCACCCCTCCACTTT.

This clone showed up many times. The chain's CDR3 is CASSEIEGGIQYF. DNA of the CDR3: TGTGCCAGCAGCGAAATAGAGGGGGGCATTCAGTACTTC. The chain recombines TRBV6-1 with TRBJ2-4; D might be TRBD1 or TRBD2, each matching 6 bases. Trimming took 6 bases from V and 9 from J, leaving 15 bases between them. The CDR3 spans 13 residues. Germline V gene sequence: CDR1 MNHNS, CDR2 SASEGT.

Within the sample, this clone is medium-sized (0.01 to 0.1%). The V and J genes are TRBV28 and TRBJ2-1, with TRBD1 matching over 7 bases. CDR1 is MDHEN, CDR2 SYDVKM, per germline. The CDR3 has 15 amino acids. The V gene end was trimmed by 6 bases and the J gene end by 1 base; junction bases not matched to a gene: 6. The CDR3 is CASRGDSKSYNEQFF. The CDR3 region has the DNA TGTGCCAGCAGGGGGGACAGCAAATCCTACAATGAGCAGTTCTTC.

There are a few counts of this clone. The chain joins TRBV5-6 to TRBJ2-3; D gene uncertain. Trimming pared 2 bases from V and 3 bases from J, leaving 13 bases between. This CDR3 comprises 15 residues. Germline assignment: CDR1 SGHDT and CDR2 YYEEEE. The CDR3: CASSFDTPGTDTQYF. In DNA form, the CDR3 reads TGTGCCAGCAGCTTTGACACGCCTGGGACAGATACGCAGTATTTT.

The rearrangement links TRBV5-1 to TRBJ2-7; 15 nucleotides match TRBD2. V was clipped by 5 bases and J by 5 bases; unmatched bases: 8. From germline, CDR1 is SGHRS and CDR2 YFSETQ. This CDR3 has 16 amino acids. The DNA for the CDR3 is TGCGCCAGCAGACCGGGACTAGCGGGGGGCGTAGACGAGCAGTACTTC. Amino acid sequence: CASRPGLAGGVDEQYF.

This chain joins TRBV15 and TRBJ2-3; D is perhaps TRBD1 (6 bases). Per the germline V gene, CDR1 is LNHNV and CDR2 is YYDKDF (reference sequence). Trimming left V 5 bases short and J 1 base short, with 13 bases between. The CDR3 covers 15 residues. The CDR3 coding sequence is TGTGCCACCAGCTTCAAGGGGGATGGCACAGATACGCAGTATTTT. It encodes CATSFKGDGTDTQYF. The whole variable domain, filled in from reference TRBV15 and TRBJ2-3, reads DAMVIQNPRYQVTQFGKPVTLSCSQTLNHNVMYWYQQKSSQAPKLLFHYYDKDFNNEADTPDNFQSRRPNTSFCFLDIRSPGLGDTAMYLCATSFKGDGTDTQYFGPGTRLTVL.

V gene TRBV13 combines with J gene TRBJ2-1, with 8 bases that match TRBD2. J was trimmed by 0 bases and V by 5 bases; bases with no gene match: 6. The CDR3 has 16 amino acids. Germline-derived CDR1 and CDR2 are PRHDT and FYEKMQ (reference sequence). The CDR3 loop reads CASSPPAGASYNEQFF. The CDR3 DNA reads TGTGCCAGCAGCCCCCCAGCGGGGGCCTCCTACAATGAGCAGTTCTTC.

This rearrangement joins TRBV28 to TRBJ2-2, with a tentative D call TRBD2 (6 bases). Trimming took off 5 bases at V and 1 base at J, with 14 bases between the two ends. This CDR3 contains 16 residues. The germline V gene encodes CDR1 MDHEN and CDR2 SYDVKM. CDR3 residues: CASSGRENQNTGELFF. DNA of the CDR3: TGTGCCAGCAGTGGCCGGGAGAACCAGAACACCGGGGAGCTGTTTTTT.

This clone was counted a few times. The chain recombines TRBV6-1 with TRBJ1-1; D uncertain. This CDR3 has 14 amino acids. V was pared by 6 bases and J by 2 bases, with 13 bases between. The germline CDR1 and CDR2 sequences are MNHNS and SASEGT. The CDR3 spells CASSPRQTNTEAFF. As DNA, the CDR3 is TGTGCCAGCAGCCCTAGACAAACAAACACTGAAGCTTTCTTT.

This clone occurred a few times. V is TRBV10-3 and J is TRBJ2-6; tentative D call: TRBD1 (5 bases). Per the germline V gene, CDR1 is ENHRY and CDR2 is SYGVKD. V lost 0 bases and J 0 bases, leaving 9 bases between the germline ends. The CDR3 is 17 residues long. As DNA, the CDR3 is TGTGCCATCAGTGAGTCGTTAGGGGCCTCTGGGGCCAACGTCCTGACTTTC. Protein: CAISESLGASGANVLTF.

This clone was seen ten or more times. This chain links TRBV30 with TRBJ2-6; D not certain. Germline V gives CDR1 GTSNPN, CDR2 SVGIG (reference sequence). Trimming removed 2 bases from V and 2 bases from J, with 4 bases in between. This CDR3 is 13 amino acids long. The CDR3: CAWSTTGANVLTF. CDR3 bases: TGTGCCTGGAGTACCACTGGGGCCAACGTCCTGACTTTC.

This clone has a handful of counts. The chain joins TRBV11-2 to TRBJ2-5; 9 bases fit TRBD1. J was trimmed by 5 bases and V by 1 base; bases with no gene match: 8. The CDR3 runs 16 residues. Per germline, CDR1 SGHAT and CDR2 FQNNGV. The CDR3 sequence is CASSLGSGTGKETQYF. CDR3 coding DNA: TGTGCCAGCAGCTTAGGATCCGGGACAGGGAAGGAGACCCAGTACTTC.

The chain has TRBV7-2 and TRBJ2-7; D uncertain. There are 15 residues in the CDR3. Germline V CDR1 and CDR2: SGHTA, FQGNSA. V dropped 2 bases and J dropped 0 bases, with 11 bases sitting between them. The CDR3 loop is CASSLTAYSSYEQYF. The CDR3 coding sequence is TGTGCCAGCAGCTTAACGGCCTATAGCTCCTACGAGCAGTACTTC.

This clone was detected a few times. A much bigger clone sits one base away, suggesting this may be a read error. J is TRBJ1-1 and V is TRBV7-2; TRBD1 matches 7 bases. Germline CDR1 SGHTA, CDR2 FQGNSA. J gave up 1 base and V 5 bases, and 1 base lay outside the gene matches. This CDR3 is 13 amino acids long. The CDR3 DNA follows: TGTGCCAGCAGCCGGGACAGGAACACTGAAGCTTTCTTT. This encodes CASSRDRNTEAFF.

On this clone: Other DNA sequences in this specimen translate into the identical CDR3. The genes are TRBV30 and TRBJ1-1, with D unresolved. The germline gives CDR1 GTSNPN, CDR2 SVGIG (reference sequence). The CDR3 is 12 residues long. Trimming removed 3 bases from V and 0 bases from J, with 5 bases in between. CDR3 DNA sequence: TGTGCCTGGAGGATAGTGAACACTGAAGCTTTCTTT. Translated: CAWRIVNTEAFF.

This chain joins TRBV30 and TRBJ2-7; perhaps D is TRBD1 or TRBD2 (5 bases each). Trimming removed 1 base at V and 3 bases at J, with 13 bases between. The CDR3 spans 14 residues. Per the germline V gene, CDR1 is GTSNPN and CDR2 is SVGIG (reference sequence). CDR3 sequence: CAWSGDGANYEQYF. As DNA, the CDR3 is TGTGCCTGGAGTGGGGACGGTGCCAACTACGAGCAGTACTTC.

J is TRBJ1-6 and V is TRBV14; a weak D match, TRBD1 (5 bases). The V gene's germline CDR1 is SGHDN and CDR2 FVKESK. This CDR3 has 16 residues. V was pared by 0 bases and J by 10 bases, with 16 bases between. Here the CDR3 DNA reads TGTGCCAGCAGCCAAGATCTGGGGCAGGTGGGCTCACCCCTCCACTTT. It encodes CASSQDLGQVGSPLHF.

This clone was seen repeatedly, ten times or more. This rearrangement joins TRBV2 to TRBJ2-3; D uncertain. CDR1 and CDR2 (germline): SNHLY, FYNNEI. This CDR3 has 12 amino acids. V was pared by 6 bases and J by 6 bases, with 10 bases between. DNA for the CDR3: TGTGCCAGCAGGGCCCCTATCGATACGCAGTATTTT. As protein: CASRAPIDTQYF.

The genes are TRBV20-1 and TRBJ2-7; D remains ambiguous. This CDR3 is built from 11 residues. V dropped 4 bases and J dropped 8 bases, with 12 bases sitting between them. Germline CDR1 reads DFQATT; CDR2 reads SNEGSKA (reference sequence). The CDR3 loop reads CSATETYKQYF. The CDR3 DNA reads TGCAGTGCTACGGAAACCTATAAGCAGTACTTC.

The V gene is TRBV19, the J gene TRBJ1-2, with D possibly TRBD1 on 5 matching bases. From germline, CDR1 is LNHDA and CDR2 SQIVND (reference sequence). CDR3 length: 13 residues. Trimming removed 7 bases from V and 5 bases from J, with 14 bases in between. Here the CDR3 DNA reads TGTGCCAGTACCACATCGGAGGGGTATGGCTACACCTTC. Its translation is CASTTSEGYGYTF.

This clone has just one count. CDR3 DNA sequence: TGTGCCAGCAGTACGTACAAGAACACTGAAGCTTTCTTT. Its protein is CASSTYKNTEAFF. This sequence joins TRBV6-6 and TRBJ1-1; D gene unclear. The CDR3 has 13 residues. Between the trimmed V and J ends, which lost 5 bases and 1 base, there was a span of 8 bases. Germline V gene sequence: CDR1 MNHNY, CDR2 SVGAGI (reference sequence).

This clone was detected only once. This rearrangement joins TRBV15 to TRBJ1-4; 8 bases line up with TRBD1. The CDR3 spans 15 residues. Germline CDR1 reads LNHNV; CDR2 reads YYDKDF (reference sequence). The V and J ends lost 4 bases and 5 bases, in that order; junction bases with no gene match: 6. CDR3 amino acids: CATSIRTGRNEKLFF. The CDR3 coding sequence is TGTGCCACCAGCATCAGGACAGGGAGGAATGAAAAACTGTTTTTT.

There are a few counts of this clone. The chain employs TRBV5-1 and TRBJ1-1; TRBD1 might be the D (6 bases). The V end was cut by 7 bases, the J end by 1 base, with 14 bases between. Germline CDR1 is SGHRS and CDR2 is YFSETQ. CDR3 length: 14 residues. The CDR3 spells CASGGGAGNTEAFF. DNA for the CDR3: TGCGCCAGCGGCGGGGGCGCGGGGAACACTGAAGCTTTCTTT.

This clone was counted ten times or more. The rearrangement uses TRBV4-1 and TRBJ2-1, with TRBD1 as a possible D gene (5 bases). V lost 8 bases to trimming and J lost 8 bases, with 10 bases between them. This CDR3 has 11 amino acids. Germline CDR1 MGHRA, CDR2 YSYEKL. The CDR3 sequence: CASSPGYEQFF. Here the CDR3 DNA reads TGCGCCAGCTCCCCAGGGTATGAGCAGTTCTTC.